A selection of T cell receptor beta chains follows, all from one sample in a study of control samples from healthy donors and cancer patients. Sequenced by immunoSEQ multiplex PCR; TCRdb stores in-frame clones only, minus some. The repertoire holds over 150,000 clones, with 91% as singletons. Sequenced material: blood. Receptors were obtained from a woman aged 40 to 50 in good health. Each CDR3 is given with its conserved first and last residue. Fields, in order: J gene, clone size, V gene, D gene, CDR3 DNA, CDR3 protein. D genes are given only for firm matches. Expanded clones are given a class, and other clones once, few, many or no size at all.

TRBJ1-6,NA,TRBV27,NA,TGTGCCAGCAGTTGGGAATTTGATTCACCCCTCCACTTT,CASSWEFDSPLHF
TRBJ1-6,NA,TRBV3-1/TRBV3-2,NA,TGTGCCAGCAGCCAGGATTCACCCCTCCACTTT,CASSQDSPLHF
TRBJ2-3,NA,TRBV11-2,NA,TGTGCCAGCAGCTCAACATACACAGATACGCAGTATTTT,CASSSTYTDTQYF
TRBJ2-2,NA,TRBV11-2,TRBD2,TGTGCCAGCAGCCCCAGGACTAGCGGTTTGTGGGAGCTGTTTTTT,CASSPRTSGLWELFF
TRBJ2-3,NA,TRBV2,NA,TGTGCCAGCAGTGAGAGGGCAGCCACAGATACGCAGTATTTT,CASSERAATDTQYF
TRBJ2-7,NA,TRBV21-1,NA,TGTGCCAGCAGCCTTCAGCCCGGGACGGAGGCGAGGGAGCAGTACTTC,CASSLQPGTEAREQYF
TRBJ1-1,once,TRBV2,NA,TGTGCCACTATCGTCCGGATCGGGGACACTGAAGCTTTCTTT,CATIVRIGDTEAFF
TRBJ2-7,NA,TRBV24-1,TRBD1,TGTGCCACTCCACACAGGGGCCGCTCCTACGAGCAGTACTTC,CATPHRGRSYEQYF
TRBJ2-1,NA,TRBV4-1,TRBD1,TGCGCCAGCAGCCAAGATAGGGGGCGGTCCTACAATGAGCAGTTCTTC,CASSQDRGRSYNEQFF
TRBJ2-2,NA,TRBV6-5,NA,TGTGCCATCAGAGACATCCGGGCCACCGGGGAGCTGTTTTTT,CAIRDIRATGELFF
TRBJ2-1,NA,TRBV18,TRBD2,TGTGCCAGCTCACGGGGAGGGGAAAGGAACAATGAGCAGTTCTTC,CASSRGGERNNEQFF
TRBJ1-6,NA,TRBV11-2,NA,TGTGCCAGCAGCTTAATGTGGCAGACCGGCTCACCCCTCCACTTT,CASSLMWQTGSPLHF
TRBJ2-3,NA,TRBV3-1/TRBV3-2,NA,TGTGCCAGCAGCCGAAAGACTAGCACAGATACGCAGTATTTT,CASSRKTSTDTQYF
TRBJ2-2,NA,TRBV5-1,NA,TGCGCCAGCAGCCTACCCTCAGGACAGACCACCGGGGAGCTGTTTTTT,CASSLPSGQTTGELFF
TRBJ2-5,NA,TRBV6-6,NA,TGTGCCAGCAGTTCCGGCCCGGGGCAGACCCAGTACTTC,CASSSGPGQTQYF
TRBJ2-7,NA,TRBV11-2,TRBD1,TGTGCCAGCAGCCGTGACGGGACAGTCTACGAGCAGTACTTC,CASSRDGTVYEQYF
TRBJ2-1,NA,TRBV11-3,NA,TGTGCCAGCAGCTTACAGGGGAGCAATGAGCAGTTCTTC,CASSLQGSNEQFF
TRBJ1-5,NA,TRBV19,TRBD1,TGTGCCAGTAGTGTTTCAGGGGGTGCTCAGCCCCAGCATTTT,CASSVSGGAQPQHF
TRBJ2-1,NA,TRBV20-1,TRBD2,TGCAGTGCTAGTTTGGTGAGCGGGGGTTACAATGAGCAGTTCTTC,CSASLVSGGYNEQFF
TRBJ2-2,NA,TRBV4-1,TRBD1,TGCGCCAGCAGGTCCACCGGGACAGGGGGCGAGATTGGCGGGGAGCTGTTTTTT,CASRSTGTGGEIGGELFF
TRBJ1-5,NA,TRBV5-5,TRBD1,TGTGCCAGCAGCAGGGGACAGGATAGCAATCAGCCCCAGCATTTT,CASSRGQDSNQPQHF
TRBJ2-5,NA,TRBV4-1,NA,TGCGCCAGCAGCCCCGGGACATCTCAAGAGACCCAGTACTTC,CASSPGTSQETQYF